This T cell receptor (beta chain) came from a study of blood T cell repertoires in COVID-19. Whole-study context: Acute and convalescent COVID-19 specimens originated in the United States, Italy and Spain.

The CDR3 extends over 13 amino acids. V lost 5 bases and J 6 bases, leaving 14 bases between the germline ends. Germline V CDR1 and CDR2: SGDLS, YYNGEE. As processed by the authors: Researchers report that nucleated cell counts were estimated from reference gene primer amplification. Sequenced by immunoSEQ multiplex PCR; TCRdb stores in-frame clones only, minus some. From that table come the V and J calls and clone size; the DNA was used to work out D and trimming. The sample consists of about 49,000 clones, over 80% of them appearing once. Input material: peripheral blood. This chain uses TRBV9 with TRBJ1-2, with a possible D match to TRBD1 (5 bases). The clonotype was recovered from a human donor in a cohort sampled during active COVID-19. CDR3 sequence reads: CASRFREEDGYTF. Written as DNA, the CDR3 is TGTGCCAGCAGATTCAGGGAGGAGGATGGCTACACCTTC.